These T cell receptor beta chains were read from a single sample in a study of T cell repertoires in cytomegalovirus infection. Each CDR3 protein is one row after TCRdb ran MiXCR on the reads. The table lists roughly 640,000 distinct CDR3 sequences, roughly a quarter of them singletons. Sequenced sample: CD8+ T cells from PBMCs. These receptors originate from a human donor in good health (CMV status not recorded). Some clones in this sample may be carry-over from other donors' samples. CDR3s include the opening cysteine and the closing phenylalanine or tryptophan. Each record gives: V gene, J gene, D gene, clone size, CDR3 DNA, CDR3 protein. A D gene is named only where the DNA matches it firmly. For some rows the clone size is stated as once, few or many, or as a class when expanded; others skip it.

v_gene: TRBV6-5; j_gene: TRBJ2-1; d_gene: TRBD2; abundance: -; CDR3nt: TGTGCCAGCTGTTACCTTCTAGCGGGGCCTTACAATGAGCAGTTCTTC; CDR3aa: CASCYLLAGPYNEQFF
v_gene: TRBV7-2; j_gene: TRBJ2-5; d_gene: -; abundance: -; CDR3nt: TGTGCCAGCAGCTCGCCCCAAGGGGATGGAGGAGAGACCCAGTACTTC; CDR3aa: CASSSPQGDGGETQYF
v_gene: TRBV20-1; j_gene: TRBJ1-2; d_gene: -; abundance: -; CDR3nt: TGCAGTGCTGGGTCTGTCGGCCTCTATGGCTACACCTTC; CDR3aa: CSAGSVGLYGYTF
v_gene: TRBV12-5; j_gene: TRBJ2-1; d_gene: -; abundance: few; CDR3nt: TGTGCTAGTGGTTTTATATTCCCCTGGGGGCACAATGAGCAGTTCTTC; CDR3aa: CASGFIFPWGHNEQFF
v_gene: TRBV4-1; j_gene: TRBJ2-3; d_gene: -; abundance: -; CDR3nt: TGCGCCAGCAGCCGGGATGAGGACGGCACTTATACGCAGTATTTT; CDR3aa: CASSRDEDGTYTQYF
v_gene: TRBV11-2; j_gene: TRBJ2-1; d_gene: -; abundance: -; CDR3nt: TGTGCCAGCAGCCCTGGGGGGTTCTCCTACAATGAGCAGTTCTTC; CDR3aa: CASSPGGFSYNEQFF
v_gene: TRBV28; j_gene: TRBJ2-1; d_gene: TRBD2; abundance: few; CDR3nt: TGTGCCAGCAGTTGGGGGACTAGCGGGACTGAGCAGTTCTTC; CDR3aa: CASSWGTSGTEQFF
v_gene: TRBV11-2; j_gene: TRBJ1-4; d_gene: -; abundance: many; CDR3nt: TGTGCCAGCAGCTTGTGGGAAACTAATGAAAAACTGTTTTTT; CDR3aa: CASSLWETNEKLFF
v_gene: TRBV7-8; j_gene: TRBJ1-2; d_gene: -; abundance: few; CDR3nt: TGTGCCAGCAGAGCCGGGACTAACTATGGCTACACCTTC; CDR3aa: CASRAGTNYGYTF
v_gene: TRBV7-6; j_gene: TRBJ1-1; d_gene: -; abundance: many; CDR3nt: TGTGCCAGCAGCCTTGGGACATCCATGAACACTGAAGCTTTCTTT; CDR3aa: CASSLGTSMNTEAFF
v_gene: TRBV7-3; j_gene: TRBJ1-2; d_gene: -; abundance: many; CDR3nt: TGTGCCAGCAGCTTAGATCCGGGCAATGGCTACACCTTC; CDR3aa: CASSLDPGNGYTF
v_gene: TRBV2; j_gene: TRBJ2-7; d_gene: -; abundance: -; CDR3nt: TGTGCCAGCAGGAAGACAGGACCCTACGAGCAGTACTTC; CDR3aa: CASRKTGPYEQYF
v_gene: TRBV11-2; j_gene: TRBJ2-5; d_gene: -; abundance: few; CDR3nt: TGTGCCAGCAGCTTAACGGGATTTGCCCAAGAGACCCAGTACTTC; CDR3aa: CASSLTGFAQETQYF
v_gene: TRBV28; j_gene: TRBJ1-1; d_gene: TRBD1; abundance: few; CDR3nt: TGTGCCAGCAGTCTGACCTGGACAGGGCTAGGGGGCACTGAAGCTTTCTTT; CDR3aa: CASSLTWTGLGGTEAFF
v_gene: TRBV28; j_gene: TRBJ1-5; d_gene: TRBD1; abundance: many; CDR3nt: TGTGCCAGCGGTGGACAGGGGGCTAGTCAGCCCCAGCATTTT; CDR3aa: CASGGQGASQPQHF
v_gene: TRBV9; j_gene: TRBJ2-1; d_gene: -; abundance: -; CDR3nt: TGTGCCAGCAGCGTAGGAGACAATGAGCAGTTCTTC; CDR3aa: CASSVGDNEQFF
v_gene: TRBV28; j_gene: TRBJ1-5; d_gene: -; abundance: -; CDR3nt: TGTGCCAGCAGTTTCAGGGACGGCTATCAGCCCCAGCATTTT; CDR3aa: CASSFRDGYQPQHF
v_gene: TRBV7-9; j_gene: TRBJ2-1; d_gene: TRBD2; abundance: -; CDR3nt: TGTGCCAGCAGCACTATCGGGGGGGCCGCTGAGCAGTTCTTC; CDR3aa: CASSTIGGAAEQFF
v_gene: TRBV10-3; j_gene: TRBJ2-3; d_gene: -; abundance: -; CDR3nt: TGTGCCATCGGGGACTCTAGCACAGATACGCAGTATTTT; CDR3aa: CAIGDSSTDTQYF
v_gene: TRBV28; j_gene: TRBJ1-1; d_gene: -; abundance: -; CDR3nt: TGTGCCAGCAGTTCCTTTGAATTCCCGAGCGCTGAAGCTTTCTTT; CDR3aa: CASSSFEFPSAEAFF
v_gene: TRBV5-6; j_gene: TRBJ2-3; d_gene: TRBD1; abundance: many; CDR3nt: TGTGCCAGCAGCTCTCCGGGACAGAGCACAGATACGCAGTATTTT; CDR3aa: CASSSPGQSTDTQYF
v_gene: TRBV10-3; j_gene: TRBJ2-1; d_gene: TRBD2; abundance: -; CDR3nt: TGTGCCATCAGTGCCAGCGGGGGAGTCTTCTACAATGAGCAGTTCTTC; CDR3aa: CAISASGGVFYNEQFF
v_gene: TRBV5-6; j_gene: TRBJ1-5; d_gene: -; abundance: -; CDR3nt: TGTGCCAGCAGCTCAATTAACAGCAGGGGCGCGGACAATCAGCCCCAGCATTTT; CDR3aa: CASSSINSRGADNQPQHF
v_gene: TRBV29-1; j_gene: TRBJ2-1; d_gene: TRBD2; abundance: few; CDR3nt: TGCAGCGGGGACCCAAAACTAGCGGGGGAATACAATGAGCAGTTCTTC; CDR3aa: CSGDPKLAGEYNEQFF
v_gene: TRBV29-1; j_gene: TRBJ2-1; d_gene: TRBD1; abundance: few; CDR3nt: TGCAGCGTCCTATCCGGGACAGGTTACAATGAGCAGTTCTTC; CDR3aa: CSVLSGTGYNEQFF
v_gene: TRBV19; j_gene: TRBJ1-1; d_gene: TRBD1; abundance: -; CDR3nt: TGTGCCAGTAGTTCGGACAGGGATCGGGCGGACGCACCCGACACTGAAGCTTTCTTT; CDR3aa: CASSSDRDRADAPDTEAFF